A single TCR beta chain is shown here with its context. Its target is unknown. The assay was immunoSEQ multiplex PCR, and TCRdb's table has in-frame clones only and misses some. The repertoire consists of over 110,000 clones, with roughly nine tenths occurring once and the leading ten covering about a tenth. The record originates from a study of T cell responses to AZD1222 COVID-19 vaccine. Study-level results: Of spike-specific TCRs, nearly half reportedly target regions left unmutated in variants. Females made up more of the donors, who were largely white British, and clonal diversity may have come out too low. After two AZD1222 doses, spike-specific TCR breadth and depth rose versus day 0.

Second doses were pooled across both intervals (about 4 or about 12 weeks). The CDR3 has 15 amino acids. Per germline, CDR1 MNHEY and CDR2 SVGAGI. With 4 bases clipped from V and 7 bases from J, the junction kept 7 bases outside the gene matches. This clonotype originated in an adult who received the AZD1222 COVID-19 vaccine. This sample comprised peripheral blood, obtained 28 days after the second AZD1222 dose. The rearrangement joins TRBV6-5 to TRBJ2-3; 11 nucleotides line up with TRBD1. The CDR3 nucleotides are TGTGCCAGCAGTTCCGGACAGGGGGCTGTTAATACGCAGTATTTT. It yields the protein CASSSGQGAVNTQYF.